The 5 T cell receptor beta chains given below trace back to one sample, sequenced in a study of neoadjuvant nivolumab and ipilimumab in lung cancer. Profiling relied on immunoSEQ multiplex PCR, and the TCRdb table lists in-frame clones only, not all of them. The sample records 25,000 to 35,000 clones, about 83% being singletons. Sample: tumor tissue, taken after neoadjuvant nivolumab, alone or with ipilimumab, at or shortly before surgery. The receptors were gathered from an adult with non-small cell lung cancer.

V gene TRBV30 combines with J gene TRBJ2-2, with a tentative D call TRBD2 (6 bases). Germline-derived CDR1 and CDR2 are GTSNPN and SVGIG (reference sequence). V was clipped by 1 base and J by 0 bases, with 6 bases between them. CDR3 length: 14 amino acids. The CDR3 is CAWSGDSNTGELFF. As DNA, the CDR3 is TGTGCCTGGAGTGGGGACTCGAACACCGGGGAGCTGTTTTTT.

This clone was observed a single time. V gene TRBV5-4 combines with J gene TRBJ2-3; 7 nucleotides agree with TRBD2. Germline V CDR1 and CDR2: SGHNT, YYREEE (reference sequence). The CDR3 is 15 residues long. V dropped 3 bases and J dropped 3; count of bases not matched to a gene: 7. The CDR3 DNA is TGTGCCAGCAGCTCTGATGGGGGGGGAACAGATACGCAGTATTTT. Protein product: CASSSDGGGTDTQYF.

This chain connects TRBV2 to TRBJ2-7, with TRBD1 matching over 9 bases. Germline loops: CDR1 SNHLY, CDR2 FYNNEI. Trimming at V came to 6 bases and at J to 9 bases, leaving 12 bases not matched to a gene. This CDR3 has 14 residues. The CDR3 region is CASRADRGPVRQYF. The CDR3 coding sequence is TGTGCCAGCAGGGCGGACAGGGGCCCCGTCCGGCAGTACTTC.

The rearrangement uses TRBV27 and TRBJ1-5, with TRBD1 as a possible D gene (5 bases). The CDR3 has 15 amino acids. V gave up 4 bases and J gave up 3 bases, with 13 bases separating them. Germline V gene lookup returns CDR1 MNHEY and CDR2 SMNVEV (reference sequence). The CDR3 DNA reads TGTGCCAGCAGTTCCACAGGAACCTACAATCAGCCCCAGCATTTT. This sequence encodes CASSSTGTYNQPQHF.

This clone showed up just a few times. This rearrangement joins TRBV7-2 to TRBJ2-7, with D unclear. Trimming shortened V by 5 bases and J by 1 base, and 3 bases separated the two germline ends. Germline CDR1 is SGHTA and CDR2 is FQGNSA. This CDR3 is built from 11 residues. This CDR3 reads CASSPSYEQYF. CDR3 nucleotides: TGTGCCAGCAGCCCGTCCTACGAGCAGTACTTC.